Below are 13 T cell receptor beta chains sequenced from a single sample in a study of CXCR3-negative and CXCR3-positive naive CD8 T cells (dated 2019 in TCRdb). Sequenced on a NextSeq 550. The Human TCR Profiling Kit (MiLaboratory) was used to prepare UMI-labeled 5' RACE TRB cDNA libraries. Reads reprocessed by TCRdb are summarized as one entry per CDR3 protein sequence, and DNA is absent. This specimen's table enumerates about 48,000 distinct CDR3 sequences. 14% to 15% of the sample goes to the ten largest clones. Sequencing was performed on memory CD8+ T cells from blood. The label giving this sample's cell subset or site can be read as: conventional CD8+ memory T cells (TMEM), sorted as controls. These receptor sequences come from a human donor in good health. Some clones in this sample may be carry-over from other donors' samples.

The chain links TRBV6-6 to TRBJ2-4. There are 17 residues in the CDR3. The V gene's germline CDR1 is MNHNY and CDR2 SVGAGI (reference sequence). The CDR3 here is CASSYSRPNLAKNIQYF.

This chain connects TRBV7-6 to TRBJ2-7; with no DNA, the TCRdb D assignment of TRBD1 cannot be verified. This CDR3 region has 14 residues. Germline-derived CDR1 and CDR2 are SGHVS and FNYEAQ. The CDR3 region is CASSLGGAGYEQYF.

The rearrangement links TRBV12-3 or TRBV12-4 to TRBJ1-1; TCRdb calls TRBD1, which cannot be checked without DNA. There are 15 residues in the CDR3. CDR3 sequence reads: CASSLKQGWNTEAFF.

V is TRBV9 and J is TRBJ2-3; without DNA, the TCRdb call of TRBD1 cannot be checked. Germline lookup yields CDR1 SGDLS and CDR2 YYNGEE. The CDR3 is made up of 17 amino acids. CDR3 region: CASSPHPPDRSTDTQYF.

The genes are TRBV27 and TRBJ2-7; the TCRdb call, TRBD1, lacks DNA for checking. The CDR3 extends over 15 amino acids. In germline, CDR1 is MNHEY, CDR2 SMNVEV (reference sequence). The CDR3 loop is CASSLTGTDYYEQYF.

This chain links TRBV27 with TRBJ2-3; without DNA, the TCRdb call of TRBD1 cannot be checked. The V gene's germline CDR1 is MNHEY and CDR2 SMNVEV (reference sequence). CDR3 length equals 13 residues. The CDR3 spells CASSPSWGDTQYF.

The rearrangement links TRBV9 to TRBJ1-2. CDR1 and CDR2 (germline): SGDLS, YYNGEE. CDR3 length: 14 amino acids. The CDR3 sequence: CASSAEDGLYGYTF.

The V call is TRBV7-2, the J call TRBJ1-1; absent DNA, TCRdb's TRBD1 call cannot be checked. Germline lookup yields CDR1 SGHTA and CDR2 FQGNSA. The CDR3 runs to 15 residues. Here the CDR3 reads CASSFTGGDGVKAFF.

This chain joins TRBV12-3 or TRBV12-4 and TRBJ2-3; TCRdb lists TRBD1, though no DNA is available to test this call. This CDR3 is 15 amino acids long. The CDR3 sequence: CASRPAGQGTDTQYF.

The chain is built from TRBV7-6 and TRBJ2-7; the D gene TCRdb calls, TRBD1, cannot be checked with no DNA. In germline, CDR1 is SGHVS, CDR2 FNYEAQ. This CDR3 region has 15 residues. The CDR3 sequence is CASSLGTGGSDEQYF. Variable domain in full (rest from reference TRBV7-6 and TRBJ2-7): GAGVSQSPRYKVTKRGQDVALRCDPISGHVSLYWYRQALGQGPEFLTYFNYEAQQDKSGLPNDRFSAERPEGSISTLTIQRTEQRDSAMYRCASSLGTGGSDEQYFGPGTRLTVT.

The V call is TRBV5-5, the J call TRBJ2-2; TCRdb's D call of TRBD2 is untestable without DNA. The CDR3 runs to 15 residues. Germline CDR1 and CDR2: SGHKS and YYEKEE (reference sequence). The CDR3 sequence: CAGSETSSYTGELFF.

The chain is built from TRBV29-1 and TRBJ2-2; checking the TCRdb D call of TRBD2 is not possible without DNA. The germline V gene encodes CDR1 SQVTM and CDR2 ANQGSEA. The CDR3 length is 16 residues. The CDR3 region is CSVEDLMSSGTGELFF.

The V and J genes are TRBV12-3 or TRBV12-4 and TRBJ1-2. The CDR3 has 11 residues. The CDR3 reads CASSLNNGYTF.